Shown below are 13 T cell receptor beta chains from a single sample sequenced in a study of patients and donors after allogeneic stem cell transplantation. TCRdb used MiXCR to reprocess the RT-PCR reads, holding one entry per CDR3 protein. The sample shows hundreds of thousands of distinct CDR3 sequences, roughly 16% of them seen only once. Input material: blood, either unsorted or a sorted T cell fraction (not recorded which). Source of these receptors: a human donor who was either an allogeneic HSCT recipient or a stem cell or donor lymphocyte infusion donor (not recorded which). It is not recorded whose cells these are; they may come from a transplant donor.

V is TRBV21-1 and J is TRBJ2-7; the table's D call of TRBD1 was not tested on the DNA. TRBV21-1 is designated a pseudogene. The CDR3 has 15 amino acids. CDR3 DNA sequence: TGTGCCAGCAGCACACACAGGGTAAACCCCTACGAGCAGTACTTC. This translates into CASSTHRVNPYEQYF.

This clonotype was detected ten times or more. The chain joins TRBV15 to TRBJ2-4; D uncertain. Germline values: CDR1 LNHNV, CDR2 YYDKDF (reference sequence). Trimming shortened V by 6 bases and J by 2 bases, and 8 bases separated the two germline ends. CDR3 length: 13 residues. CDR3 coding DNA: TGTGCCACCAGGGTCAGGACCAAAAACATTCAGTACTTC. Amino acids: CATRVRTKNIQYF.

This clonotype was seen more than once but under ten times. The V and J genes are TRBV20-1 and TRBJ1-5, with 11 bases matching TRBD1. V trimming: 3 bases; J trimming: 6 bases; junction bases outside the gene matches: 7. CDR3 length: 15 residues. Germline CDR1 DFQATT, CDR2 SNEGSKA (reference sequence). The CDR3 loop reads CSARLGTGGRQPQHF. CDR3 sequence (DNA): TGCAGTGCTAGGCTTGGGACAGGGGGACGTCAGCCCCAGCATTTT.

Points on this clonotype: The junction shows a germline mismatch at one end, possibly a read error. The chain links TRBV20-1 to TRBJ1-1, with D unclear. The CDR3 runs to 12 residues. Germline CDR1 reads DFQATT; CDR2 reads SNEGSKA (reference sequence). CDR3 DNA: TGCAGTACTAGACCAGCTGGGGCTGAAGCTTTCTTT. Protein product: CSTRPAGAEAFF.

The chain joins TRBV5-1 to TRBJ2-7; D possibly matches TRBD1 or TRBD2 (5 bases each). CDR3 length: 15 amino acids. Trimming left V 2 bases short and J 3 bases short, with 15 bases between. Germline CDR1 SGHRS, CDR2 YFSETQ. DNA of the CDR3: TGCGCCAGCAGCTTTGGGGGTGGGAGTATCTACGAGCAGTACTTC. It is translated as CASSFGGGSIYEQYF.

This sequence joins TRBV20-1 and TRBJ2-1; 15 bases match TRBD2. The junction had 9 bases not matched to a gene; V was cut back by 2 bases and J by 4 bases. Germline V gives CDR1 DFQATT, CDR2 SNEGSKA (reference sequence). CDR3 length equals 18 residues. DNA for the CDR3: TGCAGTGCTAGACTTACGGGACTAGCGGGAGGCCTTTACAATGAGCAGTTCTTC. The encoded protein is CSARLTGLAGGLYNEQFF.

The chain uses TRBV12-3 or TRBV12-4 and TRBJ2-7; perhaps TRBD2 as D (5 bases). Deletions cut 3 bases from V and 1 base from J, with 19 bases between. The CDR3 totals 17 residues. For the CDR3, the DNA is TGTGCCAGCAGTTTCTTAATCCGGCGGGCCGGTTCCTACGAGCAGTACTTC. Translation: CASSFLIRRAGSYEQYF.

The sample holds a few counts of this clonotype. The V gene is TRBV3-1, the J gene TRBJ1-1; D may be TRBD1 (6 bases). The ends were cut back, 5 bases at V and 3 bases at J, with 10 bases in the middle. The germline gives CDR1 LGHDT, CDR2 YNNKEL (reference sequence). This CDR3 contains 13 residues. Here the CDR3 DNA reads TGTGCCAGCAGCAACGGGGGGCACACTGAAGCTTTCTTT. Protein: CASSNGGHTEAFF.

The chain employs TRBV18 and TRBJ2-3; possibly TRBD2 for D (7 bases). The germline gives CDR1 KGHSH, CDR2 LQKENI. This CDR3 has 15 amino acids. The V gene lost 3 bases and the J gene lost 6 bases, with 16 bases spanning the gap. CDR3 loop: CASSPEGGAMDTQYF. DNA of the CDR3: TGTGCCAGCTCACCCGAAGGGGGGGCGATGGATACGCAGTATTTT.

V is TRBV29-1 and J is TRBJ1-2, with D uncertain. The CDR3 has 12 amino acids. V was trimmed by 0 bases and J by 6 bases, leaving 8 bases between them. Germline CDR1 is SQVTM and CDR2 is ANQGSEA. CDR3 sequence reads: CSVEDRSDGYTF. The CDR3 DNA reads TGCAGCGTTGAAGACAGGAGTGATGGCTACACCTTC.

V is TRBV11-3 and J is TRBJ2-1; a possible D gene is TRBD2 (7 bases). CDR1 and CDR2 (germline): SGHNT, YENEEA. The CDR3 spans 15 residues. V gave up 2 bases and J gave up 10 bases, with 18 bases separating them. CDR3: CASSLTGGATREQFF. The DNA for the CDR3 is TGTGCCAGCAGCTTAACTGGGGGGGCTACCCGAGAGCAGTTCTTC.

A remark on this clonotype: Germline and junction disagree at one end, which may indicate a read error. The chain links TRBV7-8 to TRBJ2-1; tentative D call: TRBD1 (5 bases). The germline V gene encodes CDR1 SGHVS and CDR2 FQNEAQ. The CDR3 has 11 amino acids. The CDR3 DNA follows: TGTGCCAGCAGCCAGGGCCTTAGCAAAGTCTTC. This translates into CASSQGLSKVF.

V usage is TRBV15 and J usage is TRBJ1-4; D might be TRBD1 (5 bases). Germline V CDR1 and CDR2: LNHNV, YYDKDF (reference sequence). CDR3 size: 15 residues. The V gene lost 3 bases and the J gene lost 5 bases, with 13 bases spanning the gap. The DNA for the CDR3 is TGTGCCACCAGCAGCCGGGGGTCCTTCAATGAAAAACTGTTTTTT. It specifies CATSSRGSFNEKLFF. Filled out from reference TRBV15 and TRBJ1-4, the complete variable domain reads DAMVIQNPRYQVTQFGKPVTLSCSQTLNHNVMYWYQQKSSQAPKLLFHYYDKDFNNEADTPDNFQSRRPNTSFCFLDIRSPGLGDTAMYLCATSSRGSFNEKLFFGSGTQLSVL.